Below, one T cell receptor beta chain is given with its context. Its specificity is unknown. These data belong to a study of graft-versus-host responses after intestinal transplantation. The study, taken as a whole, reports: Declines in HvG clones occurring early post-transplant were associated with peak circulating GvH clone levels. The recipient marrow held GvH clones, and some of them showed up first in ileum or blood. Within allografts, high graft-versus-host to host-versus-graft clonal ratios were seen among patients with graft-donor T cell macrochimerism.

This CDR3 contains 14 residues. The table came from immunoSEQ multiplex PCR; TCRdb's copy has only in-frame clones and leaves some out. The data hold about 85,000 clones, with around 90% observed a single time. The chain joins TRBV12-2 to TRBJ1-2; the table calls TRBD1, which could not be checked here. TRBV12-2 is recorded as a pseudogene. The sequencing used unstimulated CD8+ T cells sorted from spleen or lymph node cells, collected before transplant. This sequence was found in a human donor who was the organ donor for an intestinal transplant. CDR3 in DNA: TGTGCAAGTCGCTTAGACAGGGCTAACTATGGCTACACCTTC. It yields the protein CASRLDRANYGYTF.